This T cell receptor (beta chain) stems from a study of tumour-infiltrating T cells in Burkitt lymphoma. Overall study context: All epidemiological Burkitt lymphoma subtypes were represented in the cohort. Regarding the study as a whole: Several public clonotypes were shared across many Burkitt lymphoma patients.

This clone has more than one count but fewer than ten. Its antigen is undetermined. V lost 0 bases to trimming and J lost 4 bases; unmatched junction nucleotides: 3. Germline CDR1 and CDR2: LGHNA and YNFKEQ. The CDR3 loop spans 16 amino acids. Clones were read by immunoSEQ multiplex PCR, and TCRdb kept only the in-frame ones, dropping some. The table includes 43,000 or so clones, approximately 31% detected once. This receptor was taken from a human donor with Burkitt lymphoma. The material sequenced was tumor tissue. The V gene is TRBV4-2, the J gene TRBJ2-2; TRBD1 matches 9 bases. CDR3: CASSQEMGQGTGELFF. In DNA, the CDR3 is TGTGCCAGCAGCCAAGAAATGGGACAGGGCACCGGGGAGCTGTTTTTT.